This is a list of T cell receptor beta chains from one sample in a study of control samples from healthy donors and cancer patients. Sequencing used immunoSEQ multiplex PCR; TCRdb keeps in-frame clones, though not all of them. This sample has nearly 200,000 clones, with roughly nine tenths found just once. The sequenced sample consisted of blood. These receptors came from a man in his thirties or forties in good health. CDR3s include the opening cysteine and the closing phenylalanine or tryptophan. The D gene is left open where the match is weak.

v_gene: TRBV5-1; len: 14; j_gene: TRBJ1-4; d_gene: .; CDR3nt: TGCGCCAGCAGCCCAGGGAGGCTGGGTGAAAAACTGTTTTTT; CDR3aa: CASSPGRLGEKLFF
v_gene: TRBV27; len: 15; j_gene: TRBJ1-6; d_gene: TRBD1; CDR3nt: TGTGCCAGCAGTTTCTCTACAGGGGGAAATTCACCCCTCCACTTT; CDR3aa: CASSFSTGGNSPLHF
v_gene: TRBV6-5; len: 14; j_gene: TRBJ2-7; d_gene: .; CDR3nt: TGTGCCAGCAGGATGGCGGCGGGTACATACGAGCAGTACTTC; CDR3aa: CASRMAAGTYEQYF
v_gene: TRBV25-1; len: 13; j_gene: TRBJ2-1; d_gene: .; CDR3nt: TGTGCCAGCAGTTTGAGGGGTAGCGATGAGCAGTTCTTC; CDR3aa: CASSLRGSDEQFF
v_gene: TRBV6-5; len: 14; j_gene: TRBJ2-7; d_gene: .; CDR3nt: TGTGCCAGCGTAGCCGGGACGCCGGACTACGAGCAGTACTTC; CDR3aa: CASVAGTPDYEQYF
v_gene: TRBV27; len: 16; j_gene: TRBJ1-1; d_gene: .; CDR3nt: TGTGCCAGCAGATCGAAGACATTCAGGAGGAACACTGAAGCTTTCTTT; CDR3aa: CASRSKTFRRNTEAFF
v_gene: TRBV6-6; len: 16; j_gene: TRBJ1-2; d_gene: TRBD1; CDR3nt: TGTGCCAGCACCTGGACAGGGATAGAAATGTACTATGGCTACACCTTC; CDR3aa: CASTWTGIEMYYGYTF
v_gene: TRBV6-5; len: 14; j_gene: TRBJ1-1; d_gene: .; CDR3nt: TGTGCCAGCAGGTCCGGGCCCCCAAACACTGAAGCTTTCTTT; CDR3aa: CASRSGPPNTEAFF
v_gene: TRBV4-2; len: 15; j_gene: TRBJ1-2; d_gene: .; CDR3nt: TGTGCCAGCAGCCAATCCGACGGGACTAACTATGGCTACACCTTC; CDR3aa: CASSQSDGTNYGYTF
v_gene: TRBV27; len: 14; j_gene: TRBJ1-2; d_gene: TRBD1; CDR3nt: TGTGCCAGCAGCCGGGACAGAGCTAACTATGGCTACACCTTC; CDR3aa: CASSRDRANYGYTF
v_gene: TRBV18; len: 16; j_gene: TRBJ1-1; d_gene: .; CDR3nt: TGTGCCAGCTCACCTAACGGGAGACCCATGGAGACTGAAGCTTTCTTT; CDR3aa: CASSPNGRPMETEAFF
v_gene: TRBV5-1; len: 16; j_gene: TRBJ1-4; d_gene: TRBD1; CDR3nt: TGCGCCAGCAGCCCTGGGGACAGATCAACTAATGAAAAACTGTTTTTT; CDR3aa: CASSPGDRSTNEKLFF
v_gene: TRBV12-3/TRBV12-4; len: 11; j_gene: TRBJ1-2; d_gene: .; CDR3nt: TGTGCCAGCAGTTTCGGGGTAGGCTACACCTTC; CDR3aa: CASSFGVGYTF
v_gene: TRBV30; len: 14; j_gene: TRBJ1-4; d_gene: .; CDR3nt: TGTGCCTGGAGTATTGCGGGTCCAACTGAAAAACTGTTTTTT; CDR3aa: CAWSIAGPTEKLFF
v_gene: TRBV18; len: 14; j_gene: TRBJ1-1; d_gene: .; CDR3nt: TGTGCCAGCTCACCACCGGTGGCCCTCCGTCAAGCTTTCTTT; CDR3aa: CASSPPVALRQAFF
v_gene: TRBV19; len: 14; j_gene: TRBJ1-2; d_gene: .; CDR3nt: TGTGCCAGTAGTCTGGGAGCCCTTAACTATGGCTACACCTTC; CDR3aa: CASSLGALNYGYTF
v_gene: TRBV7-6; len: 12; j_gene: TRBJ2-7; d_gene: .; CDR3nt: TGTGCCAGCAGCTTAGGTCTTTCCGAGCAGTACTTC; CDR3aa: CASSLGLSEQYF
v_gene: TRBV19; len: 14; j_gene: TRBJ2-1; d_gene: .; CDR3nt: TGTGCCAGTAGTATAGTTTCCGGGGCCAATGAGCAGTTCTTC; CDR3aa: CASSIVSGANEQFF
v_gene: TRBV14; len: 14; j_gene: TRBJ1-1; d_gene: TRBD1; CDR3nt: TGTGCCAGCAGCCAAGTGTCAGGGGGCACTGAAGCTTTCTTT; CDR3aa: CASSQVSGGTEAFF
v_gene: TRBV7-9; len: 16; j_gene: TRBJ1-5; d_gene: TRBD1; CDR3nt: TGTGCCAGCAGCTTGGGACAGGGGTTTGTAAATCAGCCCCAGCATTTT; CDR3aa: CASSLGQGFVNQPQHF
v_gene: TRBV5-6; len: 13; j_gene: TRBJ2-2; d_gene: .; CDR3nt: TGTGCCAGCAGCTTGGCACCATACGGGGAGCTGTTTTTT; CDR3aa: CASSLAPYGELFF
v_gene: TRBV4-1; len: 17; j_gene: TRBJ2-3; d_gene: TRBD2; CDR3nt: TGCGCCAGCAGCCAAGAAGTTAGCGGGGGCCCCCGGAATACGCAGTATTTT; CDR3aa: CASSQEVSGGPRNTQYF
v_gene: TRBV19; len: 16; j_gene: TRBJ2-3; d_gene: .; CDR3nt: TGTGCCAGTAGTATGAGACAGCGCCTAAGCACAGATACGCAGTATTTT; CDR3aa: CASSMRQRLSTDTQYF